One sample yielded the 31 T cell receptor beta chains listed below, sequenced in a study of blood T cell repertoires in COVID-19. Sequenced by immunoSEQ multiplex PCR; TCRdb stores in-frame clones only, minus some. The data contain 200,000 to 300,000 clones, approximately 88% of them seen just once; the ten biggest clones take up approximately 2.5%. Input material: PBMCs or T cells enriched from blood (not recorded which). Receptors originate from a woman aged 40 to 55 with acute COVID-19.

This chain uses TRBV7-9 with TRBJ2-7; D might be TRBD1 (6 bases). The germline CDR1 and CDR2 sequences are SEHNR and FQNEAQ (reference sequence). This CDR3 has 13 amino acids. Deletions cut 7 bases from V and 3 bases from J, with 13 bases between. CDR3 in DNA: TGTGCCAGCATCTCAGGGGCAGGCTACGAGCAGTACTTC. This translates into CASISGAGYEQYF.

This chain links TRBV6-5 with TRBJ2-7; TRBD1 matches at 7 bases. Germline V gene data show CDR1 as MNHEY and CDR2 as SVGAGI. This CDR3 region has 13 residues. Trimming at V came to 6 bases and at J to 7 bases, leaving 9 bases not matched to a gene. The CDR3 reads CASSLQGWKEQYF. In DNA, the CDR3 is TGTGCCAGCAGCCTACAGGGGTGGAAAGAGCAGTACTTC.

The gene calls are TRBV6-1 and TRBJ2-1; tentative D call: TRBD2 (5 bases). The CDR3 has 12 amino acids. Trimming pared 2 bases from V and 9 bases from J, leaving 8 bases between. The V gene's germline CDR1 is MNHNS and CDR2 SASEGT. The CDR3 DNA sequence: TGTGCCAGCAGTGAACGGGGTGGTGAGCAGTTCTTC. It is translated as CASSERGGEQFF.

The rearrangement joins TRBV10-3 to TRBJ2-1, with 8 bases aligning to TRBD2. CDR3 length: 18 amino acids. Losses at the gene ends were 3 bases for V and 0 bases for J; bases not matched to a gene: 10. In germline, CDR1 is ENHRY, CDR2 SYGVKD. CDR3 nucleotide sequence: TGTGCCATCAGTGACACCGGGATAGCGGGGAGCTCCTACAATGAGCAGTTCTTC. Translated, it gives CAISDTGIAGSSYNEQFF.

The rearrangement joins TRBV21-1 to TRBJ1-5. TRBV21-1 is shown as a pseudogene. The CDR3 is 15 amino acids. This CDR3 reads CASSKVRVRNQPQHF. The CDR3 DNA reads TGTGCCAGCAGCAAAGTCCGGGTACGCAATCAGCCCCAGCATTTT.

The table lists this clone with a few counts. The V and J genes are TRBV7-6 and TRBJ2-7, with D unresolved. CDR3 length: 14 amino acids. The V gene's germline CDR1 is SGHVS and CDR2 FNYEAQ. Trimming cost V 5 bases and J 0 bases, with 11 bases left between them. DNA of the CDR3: TGTGCCAGCAGCCGCGCAGGTCCCTCCTACGAGCAGTACTTC. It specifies CASSRAGPSYEQYF.

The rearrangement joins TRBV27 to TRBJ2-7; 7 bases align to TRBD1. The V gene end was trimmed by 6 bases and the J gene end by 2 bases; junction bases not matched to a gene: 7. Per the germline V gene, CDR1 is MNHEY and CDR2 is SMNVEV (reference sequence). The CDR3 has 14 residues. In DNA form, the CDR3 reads TGTGCCAGCAGATTCTCTACAGGGGCCTACGAGCAGTACTTC. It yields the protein CASRFSTGAYEQYF.

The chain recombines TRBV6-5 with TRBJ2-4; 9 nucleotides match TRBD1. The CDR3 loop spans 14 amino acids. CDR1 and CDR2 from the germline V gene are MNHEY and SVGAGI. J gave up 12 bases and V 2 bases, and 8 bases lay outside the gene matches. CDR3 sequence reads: CASSYADRGFAQYF. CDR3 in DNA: TGTGCCAGCAGTTACGCCGACAGGGGGTTTGCTCAGTACTTC.

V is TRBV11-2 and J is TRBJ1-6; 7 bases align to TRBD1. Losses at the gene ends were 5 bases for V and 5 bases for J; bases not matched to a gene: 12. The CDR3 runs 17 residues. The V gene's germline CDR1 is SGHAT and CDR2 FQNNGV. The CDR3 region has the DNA TGTGCCAGCAGCCTCGCAGGGGGGACAGCAAATAATTCACCCCTCCACTTT. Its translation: CASSLAGGTANNSPLHF.

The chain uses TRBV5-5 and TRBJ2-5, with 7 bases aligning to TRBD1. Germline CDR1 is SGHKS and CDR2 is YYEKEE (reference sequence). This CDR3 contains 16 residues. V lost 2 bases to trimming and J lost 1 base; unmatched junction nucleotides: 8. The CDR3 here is CASSFLPGTVQETQYF. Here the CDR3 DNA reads TGTGCCAGCAGCTTCCTGCCCGGGACAGTCCAAGAGACCCAGTACTTC.

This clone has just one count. This CDR3 is CSASHQTHGYTF. In nucleotides, the CDR3 is TGCAGTGCTAGTCATCAGACTCATGGCTACACCTTC. The gene calls are TRBV20-1 and TRBJ1-2; no definite D call. The CDR3 length is 12 residues. Germline lookup yields CDR1 DFQATT and CDR2 SNEGSKA (reference sequence). Trimming left V 3 bases short and J 6 bases short, with 11 bases between.

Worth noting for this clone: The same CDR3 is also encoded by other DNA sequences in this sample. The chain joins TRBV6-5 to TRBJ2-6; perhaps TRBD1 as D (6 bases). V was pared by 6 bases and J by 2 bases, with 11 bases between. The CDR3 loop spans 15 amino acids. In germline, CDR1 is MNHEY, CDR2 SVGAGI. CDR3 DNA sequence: TGTGCCAGCAGCCAAACAGGGACTGGGGCCAACGTCCTGACTTTC. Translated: CASSQTGTGANVLTF.

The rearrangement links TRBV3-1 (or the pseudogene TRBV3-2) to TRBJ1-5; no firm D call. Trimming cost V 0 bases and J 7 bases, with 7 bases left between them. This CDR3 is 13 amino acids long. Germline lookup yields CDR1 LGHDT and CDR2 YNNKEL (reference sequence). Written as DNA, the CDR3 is TGTGCCAGCAGCCAAGATCGCGAACAGCCCCAGCATTTT. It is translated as CASSQDREQPQHF.

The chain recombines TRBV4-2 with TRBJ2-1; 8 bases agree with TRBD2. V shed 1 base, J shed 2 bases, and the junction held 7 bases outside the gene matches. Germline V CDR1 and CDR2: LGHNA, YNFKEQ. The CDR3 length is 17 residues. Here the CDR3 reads CASSQAAGRGAYNEQFF. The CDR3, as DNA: TGTGCCAGCAGCCAAGCGGCTGGGCGGGGGGCCTACAATGAGCAGTTCTTC.

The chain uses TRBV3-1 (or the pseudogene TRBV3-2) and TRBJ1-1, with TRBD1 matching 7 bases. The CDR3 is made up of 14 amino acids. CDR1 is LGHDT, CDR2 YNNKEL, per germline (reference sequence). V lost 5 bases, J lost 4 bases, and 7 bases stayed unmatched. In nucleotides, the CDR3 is TGTGCCAGCAGCGTGCGACAGGGAATCACTGAAGCTTTCTTT. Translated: CASSVRQGITEAFF.

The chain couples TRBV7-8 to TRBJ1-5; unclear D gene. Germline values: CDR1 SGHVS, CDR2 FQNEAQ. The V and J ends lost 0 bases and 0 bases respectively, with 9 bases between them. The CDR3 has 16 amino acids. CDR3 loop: CASSLAPGDSNQPQHF. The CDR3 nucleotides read TGTGCCAGCAGCTTAGCCCCCGGGGATAGCAATCAGCCCCAGCATTTT.

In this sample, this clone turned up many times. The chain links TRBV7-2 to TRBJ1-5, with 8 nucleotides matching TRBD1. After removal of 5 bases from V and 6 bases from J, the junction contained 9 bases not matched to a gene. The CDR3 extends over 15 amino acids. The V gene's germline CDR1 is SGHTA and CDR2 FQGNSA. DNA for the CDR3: TGTGCCAGCAGCCCGGACAGGGCAGCTATTCAGCCCCAGCATTTT. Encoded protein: CASSPDRAAIQPQHF. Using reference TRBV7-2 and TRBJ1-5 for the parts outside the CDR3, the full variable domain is GAGVSQSPSNKVTEKGKDVELRCDPISGHTALYWYRQSLGQGLEFLIYFQGNSAPDKSGLPSDRFSAERTGGSVSTLTIQRTQQEDSAVYLCASSPDRAAIQPQHFGDGTRLSIL.

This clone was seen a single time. CDR3 sequence (DNA): TGTGCCAGTAGTATTTTAGCGGGGGACGGCTTCTACAATGAGCAGTTCTTC. As protein: CASSILAGDGFYNEQFF. The chain combines TRBV19 with TRBJ2-1; 9 bases match TRBD2. The CDR3 length is 17 residues. V was pared by 3 bases and J by 3 bases, with 9 bases of the junction left unmatched. The germline gives CDR1 LNHDA, CDR2 SQIVND (reference sequence).

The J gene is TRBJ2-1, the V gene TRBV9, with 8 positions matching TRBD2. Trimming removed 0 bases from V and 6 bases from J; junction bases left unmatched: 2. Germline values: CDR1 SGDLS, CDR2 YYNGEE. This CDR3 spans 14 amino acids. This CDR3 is CASSVAGGFNEQFF. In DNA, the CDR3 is TGTGCCAGCAGCGTAGCGGGGGGGTTCAATGAGCAGTTCTTC.

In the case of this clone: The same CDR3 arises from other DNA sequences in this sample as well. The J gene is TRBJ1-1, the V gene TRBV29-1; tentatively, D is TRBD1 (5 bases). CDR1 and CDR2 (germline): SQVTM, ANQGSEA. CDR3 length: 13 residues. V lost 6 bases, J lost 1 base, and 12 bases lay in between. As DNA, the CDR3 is TGCAGCGTGGACACTGGCGGGAACACTGAAGCTTTCTTT. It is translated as CSVDTGGNTEAFF.

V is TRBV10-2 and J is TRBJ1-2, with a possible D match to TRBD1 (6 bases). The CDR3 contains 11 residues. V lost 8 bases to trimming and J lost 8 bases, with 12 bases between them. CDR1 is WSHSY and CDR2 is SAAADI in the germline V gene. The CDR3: CASQDRMGYTF. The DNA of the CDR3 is TGCGCCAGCCAAGACAGGATGGGCTACACCTTC.

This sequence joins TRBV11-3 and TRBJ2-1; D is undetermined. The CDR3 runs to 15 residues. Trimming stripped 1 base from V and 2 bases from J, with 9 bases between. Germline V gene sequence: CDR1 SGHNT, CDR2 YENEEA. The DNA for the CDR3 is TGTGCCAGCAGCTTAGTCTCTGACACCTACAATGAGCAGTTCTTC. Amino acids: CASSLVSDTYNEQFF.

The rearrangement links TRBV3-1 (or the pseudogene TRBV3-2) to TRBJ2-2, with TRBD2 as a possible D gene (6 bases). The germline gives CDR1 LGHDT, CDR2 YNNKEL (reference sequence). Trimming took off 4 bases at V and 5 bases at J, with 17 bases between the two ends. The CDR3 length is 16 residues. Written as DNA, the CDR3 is TGTGCCAGCAGCCGACTCATTACTAGCTCAACCGGGGAGCTGTTTTTT. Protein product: CASSRLITSSTGELFF.

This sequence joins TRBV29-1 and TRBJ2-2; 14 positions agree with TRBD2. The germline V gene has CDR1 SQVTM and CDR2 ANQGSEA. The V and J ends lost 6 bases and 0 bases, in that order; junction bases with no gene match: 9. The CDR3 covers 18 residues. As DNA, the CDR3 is TGCAGCGTCTTGGGACTAGCGGGAGTAGACTCGAACACCGGGGAGCTGTTTTTT. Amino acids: CSVLGLAGVDSNTGELFF.

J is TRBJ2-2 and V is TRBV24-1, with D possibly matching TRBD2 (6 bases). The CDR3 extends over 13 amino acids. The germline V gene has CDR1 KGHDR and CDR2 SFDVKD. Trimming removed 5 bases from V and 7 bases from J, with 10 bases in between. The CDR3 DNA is TGTGCCACCAGTGTATCCGGGGGCGGGGAGCTGTTTTTT. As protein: CATSVSGGGELFF.

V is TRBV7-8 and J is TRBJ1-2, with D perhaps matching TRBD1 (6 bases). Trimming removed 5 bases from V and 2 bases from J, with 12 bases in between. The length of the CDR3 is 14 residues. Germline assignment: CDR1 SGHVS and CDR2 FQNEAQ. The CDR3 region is CASSGAGTNYGYTF. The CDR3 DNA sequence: TGTGCCAGCAGCGGGGCCGGGACAAACTATGGCTACACCTTC.

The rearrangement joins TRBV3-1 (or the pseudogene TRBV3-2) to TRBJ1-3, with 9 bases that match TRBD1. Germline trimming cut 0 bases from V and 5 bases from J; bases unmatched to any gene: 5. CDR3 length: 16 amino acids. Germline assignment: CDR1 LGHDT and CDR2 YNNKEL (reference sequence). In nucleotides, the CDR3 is TGTGCCAGCAGCCAAGATCCGGGACAGGGAAGAAACACCATATATTTT. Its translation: CASSQDPGQGRNTIYF.

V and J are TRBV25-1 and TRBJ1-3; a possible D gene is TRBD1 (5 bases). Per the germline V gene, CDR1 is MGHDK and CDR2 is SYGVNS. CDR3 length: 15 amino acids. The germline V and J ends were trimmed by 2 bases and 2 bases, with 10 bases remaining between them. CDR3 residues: CASSEAGQAGNTIYF. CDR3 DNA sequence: TGTGCCAGCAGTGAAGCCGGACAAGCTGGAAACACCATATATTTT.

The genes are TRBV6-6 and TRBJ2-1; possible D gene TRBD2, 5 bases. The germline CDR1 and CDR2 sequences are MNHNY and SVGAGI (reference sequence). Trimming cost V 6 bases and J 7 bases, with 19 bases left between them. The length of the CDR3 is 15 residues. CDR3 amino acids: CASRTPIHRENEQFF. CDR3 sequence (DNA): TGTGCCAGCAGGACCCCCATCCATAGGGAGAATGAGCAGTTCTTC.

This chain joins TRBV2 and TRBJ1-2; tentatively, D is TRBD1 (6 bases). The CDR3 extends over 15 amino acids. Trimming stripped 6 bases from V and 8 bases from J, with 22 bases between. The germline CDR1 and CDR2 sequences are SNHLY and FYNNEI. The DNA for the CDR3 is TGTGCCAGCAGGGGAGTAGGGTTGGACAGAGGAGGCTACACCTTC. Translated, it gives CASRGVGLDRGGYTF.

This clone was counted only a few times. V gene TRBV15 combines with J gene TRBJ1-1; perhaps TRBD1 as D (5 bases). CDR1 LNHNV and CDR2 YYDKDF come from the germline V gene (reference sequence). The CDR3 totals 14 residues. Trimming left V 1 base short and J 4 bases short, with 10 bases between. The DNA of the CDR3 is TGTGCCACCAGCAGAGGGGGGGTTGTCACTGAAGCTTTCTTT. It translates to CATSRGGVVTEAFF.